Below, 8 T cell receptor beta chains from the same sample are listed, as sequenced in a study of blood T cell repertoires in COVID-19. Produced via immunoSEQ multiplex PCR; TCRdb's table is partial and in-frame only. The table lists around 56,000 clones, about 73% of them singletons. The sample consisted of peripheral blood. These receptors were obtained from a woman aged 50 to 65 with active or convalescent COVID-19.

This clone was counted a few times. This chain links TRBV7-6 with TRBJ2-3; weak D call: TRBD1 (5 bases). The V end lost 3 bases, the J end lost 4 bases, and 14 bases lay between the germline ends. The CDR3 covers 15 residues. Looked up from germline, CDR1 is SGHVS and CDR2 is FNYEAQ. The CDR3 DNA sequence: TGTGCCAGCAGCTTGGGCTGGCAGGGTTCAGATACGCAGTATTTT. Its translation: CASSLGWQGSDTQYF.

This rearrangement joins TRBV18 to TRBJ1-5, with TRBD1 matching over 9 bases. CDR1 KGHSH and CDR2 LQKENI come from the germline V gene. The CDR3 runs to 15 residues. V lost 2 bases and J lost 5; bases outside the gene matches: 4. Here the CDR3 reads CASSPGQGRYQPQHF. The DNA for the CDR3 is TGTGCCAGCTCACCAGGACAGGGGAGGTATCAGCCCCAGCATTTT. The full variable domain, its missing parts supplied by reference TRBV18 and TRBJ1-5, is NAGVMQNPRHLVRRRGQEARLRCSPMKGHSHVYWYRQLPEEGLKFMVYLQKENIIDESGMPKERFSAEFPKEGPSILRIQQVVRGDSAAYFCASSPGQGRYQPQHFGDGTRLSIL.

The chain combines TRBV11-2 with TRBJ2-3; a possible D gene is TRBD2 (6 bases). Germline V gene data show CDR1 as SGHAT and CDR2 as FQNNGV. V was clipped by 6 bases and J by 2 bases, with 12 bases between them. The CDR3 runs to 14 residues. The CDR3 nucleotides read TGTGCCAGCAGAAGGGACTCCAACACAGATACGCAGTATTTT. Translation gives CASRRDSNTDTQYF. The full variable domain, with the rest looked up from reference TRBV11-2 and TRBJ2-3, is EAGVAQSPRYKIIEKRQSVAFWCNPISGHATLYWYQQILGQGPKLLIQFQNNGVVDDSQLPKDRFSAERLKGVDSTLKIQPAKLEDSAVYLCASRRDSNTDTQYFGPGTRLTVL.

This chain links TRBV18 with TRBJ2-7, with TRBD2 matching 12 bases. J gave up 6 bases and V 2 bases, and 5 bases lay outside the gene matches. This CDR3 is 15 amino acids long. CDR1 is KGHSH and CDR2 is LQKENI in the germline V gene. Here the CDR3 reads CASSPKLAGGSEQYF. Written as DNA, the CDR3 is TGTGCCAGCTCACCAAAACTAGCGGGAGGTAGCGAGCAGTACTTC.

In regard to this clone: The junction departs from the called germline gene at one end, perhaps through a read error. The same CDR3 is also encoded by other DNA sequences in this sample. The gene calls are TRBV11-2 and TRBJ2-2; the match to TRBD2 covers 7 bases. The CDR3 sequence is 16 residues long. Germline V lookup: CDR1 SGHAT, CDR2 FQNNGV. CDR3 sequence (DNA): TGTGCCAGCAGCCTGACTAGCCCGAGGAACACCGGGGAACTGTTTTTT. This gives the protein CASSLTSPRNTGELFF.

This rearrangement joins TRBV3-1 (or the pseudogene TRBV3-2) to TRBJ1-1, with unresolved D. The CDR3 sequence is 13 residues long. V was clipped by 3 bases and J by 3 bases, with 8 bases between them. Germline lookup yields CDR1 LGHDT and CDR2 YNNKEL (reference sequence). The CDR3 spells CASSQMQDTEAFF. CDR3 nucleotide sequence: TGTGCCAGCAGCCAGATGCAGGACACTGAAGCTTTCTTT.

V gene TRBV20-1 combines with J gene TRBJ1-1; weak D call: TRBD1 (5 bases). This CDR3 has 11 residues. The germline CDR1 and CDR2 sequences are DFQATT and SNEGSKA (reference sequence). V was cut by 5 bases and J by 11 bases, with 15 bases left in between. The CDR3 spells CSAASGLQAFF. The CDR3 DNA sequence: TGCAGTGCTGCCTCGGGACTCCAGGCTTTCTTT.

As for this clone: One junction end disagrees with the germline gene, perhaps due to a read error. V gene TRBV2 combines with J gene TRBJ2-3, with a tentative D call TRBD1 (6 bases). The germline CDR1 and CDR2 sequences are SNHLY and FYNNEI. CDR3 size: 16 residues. In DNA, the CDR3 is TGTGCCAGCAGTGAAGGACGAGGCAGGGGCACAAATACGCAGTATTTT. Translation gives CASSEGRGRGTNTQYF.